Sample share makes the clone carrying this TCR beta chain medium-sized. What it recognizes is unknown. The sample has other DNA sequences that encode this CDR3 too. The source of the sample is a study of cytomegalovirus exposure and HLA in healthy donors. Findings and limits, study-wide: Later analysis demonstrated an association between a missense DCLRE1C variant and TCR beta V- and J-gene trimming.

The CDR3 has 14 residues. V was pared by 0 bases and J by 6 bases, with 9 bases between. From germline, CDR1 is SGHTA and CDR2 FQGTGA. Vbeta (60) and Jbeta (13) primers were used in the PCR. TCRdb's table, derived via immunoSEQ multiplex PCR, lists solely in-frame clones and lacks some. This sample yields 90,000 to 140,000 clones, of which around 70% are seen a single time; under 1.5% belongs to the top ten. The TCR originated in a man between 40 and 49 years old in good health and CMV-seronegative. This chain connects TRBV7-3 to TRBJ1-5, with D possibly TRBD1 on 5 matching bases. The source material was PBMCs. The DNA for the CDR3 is TGTGCCAGCAGCTTAACTGGGGGGAGTCAGCCCCAGCATTTT. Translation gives CASSLTGGSQPQHF.